A single sample gave rise to the 8 T cell receptor beta chains below, sequenced in a study of T cells after posttransplantation cyclophosphamide. This table comes from immunoSEQ multiplex PCR, and its TCRdb copy is limited to in-frame clones, with some not included. The sample holds fewer than 7,500 clones, 1.5% to 2% seen once. Treatment was busulfan-fludarabine conditioning, a marrow graft, and cyclophosphamide on days +3 and +4. Sequenced here: PBMCs, sampled roughly 250 days after a stem cell transplant with posttransplant cyclophosphamide. All receptors come from a male patient in his 30s who received an allogeneic stem cell transplant from a related donor, was CMV-positive, and had no GVHD. The graft donor may be the source of some T cells.

This clone was seen only a few times. The gene calls are TRBV7-2 and TRBJ2-1, with 9 nucleotides matching TRBD2. The V segment lost 7 bases and the J segment 8 bases; nucleotides outside the gene matches: 15. Germline CDR1 and CDR2: SGHTA and FQGNSA. The CDR3 has 16 amino acids. CDR3 in DNA: TGTGCCAGCACTCCAGGGGGTAGCGGGAGATCCCATGAGCAGTTCTTC. Amino acids: CASTPGGSGRSHEQFF.

The V gene is TRBV13, the J gene TRBJ2-2, with 10 bases identical to TRBD1. Trimming cost V 0 bases and J 0 bases; bases outside gene matches: 4. The V gene's germline CDR1 is PRHDT and CDR2 FYEKMQ (reference sequence). The CDR3 has 18 residues. This CDR3 is CASSLGLGQGSNTGELFF. CDR3 DNA: TGTGCCAGCAGCTTAGGCCTGGGACAGGGGTCGAACACCGGGGAGCTGTTTTTT.

The rearrangement joins TRBV28 to TRBJ1-2, with D maybe TRBD1 (6 bases). The CDR3 covers 13 residues. From germline, CDR1 is MDHEN and CDR2 SYDVKM. CDR3 sequence: CATLPQDSYGYTF. CDR3 in DNA: TGTGCAACTCTTCCCCAGGACAGCTATGGCTACACCTTC.

The gene calls are TRBV29-1 and TRBJ1-2; TRBD1 might be the D (6 bases). CDR3 length equals 12 residues. CDR1 and CDR2 from the germline V gene are SQVTM and ANQGSEA. Trimming took off 8 bases at V and 3 bases at J, with 13 bases between the two ends. CDR3 protein: CSTGGQDYGYTF. The CDR3 DNA follows: TGCAGCACGGGGGGGCAGGACTATGGCTACACCTTC. The full variable domain, in which reference TRBV29-1 and TRBJ1-2 provide the parts outside the CDR3, is SAVISQKPSRDICQRGTSLTIQCQVDSQVTMMFWYRQQPGQSLTLIATANQGSEATYESGFVIDKFPISRPNLTFSTLTVSNMSPEDSSIYLCSTGGQDYGYTFGSGTRLTVV.

This chain joins TRBV30 and TRBJ1-1, with 9 bases identical to TRBD1. Germline CDR1 and CDR2: GTSNPN and SVGIG (reference sequence). V was pared by 3 bases and J by 5 bases, with 10 bases of the junction left unmatched. There are 15 residues in the CDR3. This chain's CDR3 is CAWSGGQGSGTEAFF. The CDR3 nucleotides read TGTGCCTGGAGCGGGGGACAGGGTTCGGGGACTGAAGCTTTCTTT. The variable domain in full, with the rest retrieved from reference TRBV30 and TRBJ1-1, is SQTIHQWPATLVQPVGSPLSLECTVEGTSNPNLYWYRQAAGRGLQLLFYSVGIGQISSEVPQNLSASRPQDRQFILSSKKLLLSDSGFYLCAWSGGQGSGTEAFFGQGTRLTVV.

This sequence joins TRBV10-1 and TRBJ2-3; perhaps TRBD2 as D (6 bases). Trimming took off 0 bases at V and 3 bases at J, with 13 bases between the two ends. Germline V gene data show CDR1 as WNHNN and CDR2 as SYGVQD (reference sequence). The CDR3 consists of 16 residues. This CDR3 is CASSESSLRETDTQYF. The CDR3 DNA reads TGCGCCAGCAGTGAGTCCTCTCTTCGGGAGACAGATACGCAGTATTTT.

The chain joins TRBV4-3 to TRBJ1-2, with TRBD1 as a possible D gene (5 bases). The germline gives CDR1 LGHNA, CDR2 YSLEER. The CDR3 runs to 15 residues. Trimming pared 0 bases from V and 2 bases from J, leaving 10 bases between. The CDR3 spells CASSQDLGGNYGYTF. The CDR3 region has the DNA TGCGCCAGCAGCCAAGATCTTGGGGGGAACTATGGCTACACCTTC.

This chain joins TRBV2 and TRBJ2-5, with D perhaps matching TRBD2 (5 bases). This CDR3 region has 14 residues. V was pared by 3 bases and J by 1 base, with 9 bases between. Looked up from germline, CDR1 is SNHLY and CDR2 is FYNNEI. CDR3 DNA: TGTGCCAGCAGTGACCAAGCGGCCCAAGAGACCCAGTACTTC. It specifies CASSDQAAQETQYF.